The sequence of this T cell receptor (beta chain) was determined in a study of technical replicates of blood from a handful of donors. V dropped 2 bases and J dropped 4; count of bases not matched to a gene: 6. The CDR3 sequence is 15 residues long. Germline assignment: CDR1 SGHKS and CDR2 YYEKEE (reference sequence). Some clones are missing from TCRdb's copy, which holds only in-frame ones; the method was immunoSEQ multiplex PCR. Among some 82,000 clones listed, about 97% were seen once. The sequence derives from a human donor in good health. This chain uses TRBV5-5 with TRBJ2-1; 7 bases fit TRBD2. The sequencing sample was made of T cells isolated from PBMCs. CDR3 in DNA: TGTGCCAGCAGCTTAACCGGGACTACGTACAATGAGCAGTTCTTC. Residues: CASSLTGTTYNEQFF.